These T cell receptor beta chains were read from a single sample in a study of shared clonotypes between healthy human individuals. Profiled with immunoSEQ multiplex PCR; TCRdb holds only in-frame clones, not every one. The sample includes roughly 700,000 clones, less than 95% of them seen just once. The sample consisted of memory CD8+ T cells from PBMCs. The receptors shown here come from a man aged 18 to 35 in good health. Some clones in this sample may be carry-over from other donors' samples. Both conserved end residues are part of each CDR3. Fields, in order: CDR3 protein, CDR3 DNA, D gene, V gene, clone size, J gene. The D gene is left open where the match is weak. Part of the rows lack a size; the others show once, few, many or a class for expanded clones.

CDR3: CASSLLEGGPDTQYF
DNA: TGTGCCAGCAGCTTACTAGAGGGAGGGCCAGATACGCAGTATTTT
D: TRBD2
V: TRBV7-3
size: -
J: TRBJ2-3

CDR3: CASSLGQGGYGYTF
DNA: TGTGCCAGCAGCCTCGGACAGGGGGGATATGGCTACACCTTC
D: TRBD1
V: TRBV5-4
size: once
J: TRBJ1-2

CDR3: CASSLGGGGTEAFF
DNA: TGTGCCAGCAGCTTAGGTGGGGGGGGCACTGAAGCTTTCTTT
D: -
V: TRBV7-9
size: -
J: TRBJ1-1

CDR3: CASSLYRGPREKLFF
DNA: TGTGCCAGCAGTCTATACAGGGGCCCGCGGGAAAAACTGTTTTTT
D: TRBD1
V: TRBV28
size: -
J: TRBJ1-4

CDR3: CASSLASGGTSYEQYF
DNA: TGTGCCAGCAGCTTAGCATCGGGAGGGACATCCTACGAGCAGTACTTC
D: TRBD2
V: TRBV7-9
size: -
J: TRBJ2-7

CDR3: CASSPHRRDRINQPQHF
DNA: TGTGCCAGCAGTCCACATCGCCGGGACAGGATTAATCAGCCCCAGCATTTT
D: TRBD1
V: TRBV28
size: -
J: TRBJ1-5

CDR3: CASSEASDGTGELFF
DNA: TGTGCCAGCAGTGAAGCTAGCGACGGCACCGGGGAGCTGTTTTTT
D: -
V: TRBV6-4
size: few
J: TRBJ2-2

CDR3: CASSQGGLAGPGDEQYF
DNA: TGCGCCAGCAGCCAAGGAGGACTAGCGGGCCCTGGGGACGAGCAGTACTTC
D: TRBD2
V: TRBV4-1
size: -
J: TRBJ2-7

CDR3: CASSLARRDGGPYEQYF
DNA: TGCGCCAGCAGCTTGGCCCGGCGGGACGGCGGCCCCTACGAGCAGTACTTC
D: -
V: TRBV5-1
size: -
J: TRBJ2-7

CDR3: CASSVARGDISGANVLTF
DNA: TGTGCCAGCAGCGTAGCAAGGGGAGATATCTCTGGGGCCAACGTCCTGACTTTC
D: -
V: TRBV9
size: -
J: TRBJ2-6

CDR3: CASSAGTEAFF
DNA: TGTGCCAGCAGTGCCGGGACTGAAGCTTTCTTT
D: -
V: TRBV25-1
size: -
J: TRBJ1-1

CDR3: CASSSSVGLYEQYF
DNA: TGTGCCAGCAGCTCCAGCGTCGGCCTCTACGAGCAGTACTTC
D: -
V: TRBV7-6
size: -
J: TRBJ2-7

CDR3: CASTPEWGSEAFF
DNA: TGTGCCAGTACCCCCGAGTGGGGCTCTGAAGCTTTCTTT
D: -
V: TRBV19
size: once
J: TRBJ1-1

CDR3: CASSQDWGLDNEQFF
DNA: TGCGCCAGCAGCCAAGATTGGGGATTGGACAATGAGCAGTTCTTC
D: -
V: TRBV4-3
size: -
J: TRBJ2-1

CDR3: CAISVPPEYEQYF
DNA: TGTGCCATCAGTGTGCCCCCTGAATACGAGCAGTACTTC
D: -
V: TRBV10-3
size: -
J: TRBJ2-7

CDR3: CASSESSGSSYEQYF
DNA: TGTGCCAGCAGTGAATCTAGCGGGAGTAGTTACGAGCAGTACTTC
D: TRBD2
V: TRBV6-1
size: -
J: TRBJ2-7

CDR3: CASRQDRSYEQYF
DNA: TGTGCCAGCAGACAAGACCGCTCCTACGAGCAGTACTTC
D: -
V: TRBV5-4
size: -
J: TRBJ2-7

CDR3: CAWSVGDYLYGYTF
DNA: TGTGCCTGGAGTGTAGGGGATTACCTCTATGGCTACACCTTC
D: -
V: TRBV30
size: -
J: TRBJ1-2

CDR3: CASSQIWGERETQYF
DNA: TGCGCCAGCAGCCAGATTTGGGGGGAGAGAGAGACCCAGTACTTC
D: -
V: TRBV4-1
size: -
J: TRBJ2-5

CDR3: CASNKATESQSTDTQYF
DNA: TGTGCCAGCAACAAGGCAACAGAGTCCCAAAGCACAGATACGCAGTATTTT
D: -
V: TRBV7-9
size: -
J: TRBJ2-3

CDR3: CASNNRDSNEKLFF
DNA: TGTGCCAGCAATAACCGGGACAGCAATGAAAAACTGTTTTTT
D: TRBD1
V: TRBV28
size: -
J: TRBJ1-4

CDR3: CASSSLGPPFAGELFF
DNA: TGTGCCAGCAGCTCTTTGGGACCGCCCTTCGCCGGGGAGCTGTTTTTT
D: -
V: TRBV7-9
size: -
J: TRBJ2-2

CDR3: CASTPGQGVSETQYF
DNA: TGTGCCAGCACCCCGGGACAGGGGGTGAGCGAGACCCAGTACTTC
D: TRBD1
V: TRBV28
size: -
J: TRBJ2-5

CDR3: CASTMTRSPLHF
DNA: TGTGCCAGCACTATGACCCGGTCACCCCTCCACTTT
D: -
V: TRBV7-2
size: -
J: TRBJ1-6

CDR3: CASSLGVFGQPQHF
DNA: TGTGCCAGTAGTCTAGGGGTATTCGGTCAGCCCCAGCATTTT
D: -
V: TRBV19
size: -
J: TRBJ1-5

CDR3: CAWMGPQPVQETQYF
DNA: TGTGCCTGGATGGGACCCCAACCGGTCCAAGAGACCCAGTACTTC
D: -
V: TRBV30
size: -
J: TRBJ2-5

CDR3: CASVGGNQETQYF
DNA: TGTGCCAGCGTGGGCGGGAACCAAGAGACCCAGTACTTC
D: -
V: TRBV7-9
size: -
J: TRBJ2-5

CDR3: CASSPYSGGELFF
DNA: TGTGCCAGCAGTCCCTATTCAGGGGGGGAGCTGTTTTTT
D: -
V: TRBV27
size: -
J: TRBJ2-2

CDR3: CASSPDRGLEAFF
DNA: TGTGCCAGCAGCCCGGACAGGGGGCTTGAAGCTTTCTTT
D: TRBD1
V: TRBV9
size: -
J: TRBJ1-1

CDR3: CASSWEFGQGVDYGYTF
DNA: TGTGCCAGCAGCTGGGAGTTTGGACAGGGGGTTGACTATGGCTACACCTTC
D: TRBD1
V: TRBV7-9
size: -
J: TRBJ1-2

CDR3: CAISDLNRGYTF
DNA: TGTGCCATCAGTGATTTGAACCGTGGCTACACCTTC
D: -
V: TRBV10-3
size: -
J: TRBJ1-2

CDR3: CASSFSGRAYNEQFF
DNA: TGTGCCAGCAGCTTCAGCGGGAGGGCCTACAATGAGCAGTTCTTC
D: TRBD2
V: TRBV9
size: -
J: TRBJ2-1

CDR3: CASRTLTGYTF
DNA: TGTGCCAGCAGAACCCTTACGGGCTACACCTTC
D: -
V: TRBV6-6
size: -
J: TRBJ1-2

CDR3: CASSPRDSLQAEAFF
DNA: TGTGCCAGCTCACCAAGGGATTCCCTCCAGGCTGAAGCTTTCTTT
D: -
V: TRBV18
size: -
J: TRBJ1-1

CDR3: CASSPSGRGFADTQYF
DNA: TGTGCCAGCAGCCCCAGCGGGAGGGGGTTCGCGGATACGCAGTATTTT
D: TRBD2
V: TRBV9
size: -
J: TRBJ2-3

CDR3: CASSIGDRDFEQYF
DNA: TGTGCCAGCAGTATCGGAGACAGGGATTTTGAGCAGTACTTC
D: TRBD1
V: TRBV28
size: -
J: TRBJ2-7

CDR3: CASSLLGADTGELFF
DNA: TGTGCCAGCAGCTTACTAGGGGCGGACACCGGGGAGCTGTTTTTT
D: -
V: TRBV7-9
size: -
J: TRBJ2-2

CDR3: CSVDNSGAVNEQFF
DNA: TGCAGCGTTGATAACTCTGGGGCAGTCAATGAGCAGTTCTTC
D: -
V: TRBV29-1
size: -
J: TRBJ2-1

CDR3: CASSSLGGDPLNYGYTF
DNA: TGCGCCAGCAGCTCATTAGGGGGCGATCCCTTGAACTATGGCTACACCTTC
D: TRBD1
V: TRBV5-1
size: -
J: TRBJ1-2

CDR3: CASSLYPFPTNEKLFF
DNA: TGTGCCAGCAGTTTATATCCCTTCCCAACTAATGAAAAACTGTTTTTT
D: -
V: TRBV27
size: -
J: TRBJ1-4

CDR3: CASSTITSGHYEQYF
DNA: TGTGCCAGCAGCACTATAACTAGCGGACACTACGAGCAGTACTTC
D: TRBD2
V: TRBV7-8
size: -
J: TRBJ2-7

CDR3: CASSGQDSHYGYTF
DNA: TGTGCCAGCAGCGGCCAAGACAGCCACTATGGCTACACCTTC
D: -
V: TRBV7-9
size: -
J: TRBJ1-2

CDR3: CASSFDRGSSYEQYF
DNA: TGCGCCAGCAGCTTCGACAGGGGAAGCTCCTACGAGCAGTACTTC
D: TRBD1
V: TRBV4-1
size: -
J: TRBJ2-7